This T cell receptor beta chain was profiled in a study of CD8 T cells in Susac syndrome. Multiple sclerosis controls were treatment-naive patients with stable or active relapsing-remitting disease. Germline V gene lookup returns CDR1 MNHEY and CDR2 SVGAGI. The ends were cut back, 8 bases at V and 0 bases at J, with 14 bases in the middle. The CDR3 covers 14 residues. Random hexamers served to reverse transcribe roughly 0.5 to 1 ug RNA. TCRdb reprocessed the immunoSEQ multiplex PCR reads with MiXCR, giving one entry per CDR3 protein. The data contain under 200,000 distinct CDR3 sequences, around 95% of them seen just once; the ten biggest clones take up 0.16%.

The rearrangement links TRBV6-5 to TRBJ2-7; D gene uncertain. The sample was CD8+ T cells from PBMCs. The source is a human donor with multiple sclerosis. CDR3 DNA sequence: TGTGCCAGCGGTGGTGACCGTTACTCCTACGAGCAGTACTTC. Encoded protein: CASGGDRYSYEQYF.